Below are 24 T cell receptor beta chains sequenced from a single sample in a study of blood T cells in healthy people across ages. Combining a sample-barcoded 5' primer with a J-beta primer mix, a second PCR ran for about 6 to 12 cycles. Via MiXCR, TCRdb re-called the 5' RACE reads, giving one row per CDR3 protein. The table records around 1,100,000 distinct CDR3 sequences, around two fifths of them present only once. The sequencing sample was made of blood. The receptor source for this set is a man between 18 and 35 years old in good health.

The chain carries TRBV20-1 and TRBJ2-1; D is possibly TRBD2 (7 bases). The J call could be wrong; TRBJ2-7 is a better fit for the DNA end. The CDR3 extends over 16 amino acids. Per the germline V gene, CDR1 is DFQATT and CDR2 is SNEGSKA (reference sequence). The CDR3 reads CSARDGGGATYNEQYF. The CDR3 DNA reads TGCAGTGCTAGAGATGGTGGGGGGGCCACCTACAATGAGCAGTACTTC.

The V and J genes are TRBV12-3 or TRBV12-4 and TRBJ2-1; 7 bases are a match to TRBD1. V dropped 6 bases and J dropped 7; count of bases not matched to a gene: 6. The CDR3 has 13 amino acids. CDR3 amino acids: CASSLQTGNEQFF. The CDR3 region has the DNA TGTGCCAGCAGCCTCCAGACAGGGAATGAGCAGTTCTTC.

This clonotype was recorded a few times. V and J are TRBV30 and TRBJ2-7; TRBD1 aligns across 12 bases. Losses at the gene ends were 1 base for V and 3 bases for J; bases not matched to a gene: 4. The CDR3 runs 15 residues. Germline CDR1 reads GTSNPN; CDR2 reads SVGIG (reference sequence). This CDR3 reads CAWSGGQGAIYEQYF. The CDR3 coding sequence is TGTGCCTGGAGTGGGGGACAGGGGGCGATCTACGAGCAGTACTTC.

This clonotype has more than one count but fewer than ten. CDR3 DNA sequence: TGTGCCAGCAGCTGGGGACAGCGCAATGAGCAGTTCTTC. Protein sequence: CASSWGQRNEQFF. This chain joins TRBV5-6 and TRBJ2-1; 7 nucleotides line up with TRBD1. The ends lost 3 bases at V and 6 bases at J; junction bases unmatched: 3. The CDR3 is 13 residues long. Germline assignment: CDR1 SGHDT and CDR2 YYEEEE.

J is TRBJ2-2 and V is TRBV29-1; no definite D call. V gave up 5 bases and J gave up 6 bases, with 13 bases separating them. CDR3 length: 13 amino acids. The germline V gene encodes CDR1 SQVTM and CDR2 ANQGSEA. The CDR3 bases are TGCAGCGTTCTACAGAATGTCCCCGGGGAGCTGTTTTTT. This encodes CSVLQNVPGELFF.

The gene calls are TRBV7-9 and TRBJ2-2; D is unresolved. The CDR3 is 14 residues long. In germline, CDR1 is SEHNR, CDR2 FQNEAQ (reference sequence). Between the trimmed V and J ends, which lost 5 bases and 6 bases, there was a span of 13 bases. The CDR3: CASSPPSSPGELFF. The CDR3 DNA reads TGTGCCAGCAGCCCCCCAAGCAGTCCCGGGGAGCTGTTTTTT.

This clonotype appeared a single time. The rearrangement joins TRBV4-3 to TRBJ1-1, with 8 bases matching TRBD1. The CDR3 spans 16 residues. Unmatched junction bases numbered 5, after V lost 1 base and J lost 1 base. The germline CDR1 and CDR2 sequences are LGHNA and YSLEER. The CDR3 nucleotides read TGCGCCAGCAGCCAAGGGCACACAGGGGGGAACACTGAAGCTTTCTTT. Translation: CASSQGHTGGNTEAFF.

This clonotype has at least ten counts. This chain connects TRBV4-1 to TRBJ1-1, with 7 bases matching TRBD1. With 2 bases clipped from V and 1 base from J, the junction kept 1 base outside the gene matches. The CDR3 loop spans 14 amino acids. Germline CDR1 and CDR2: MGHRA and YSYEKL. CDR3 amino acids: CASSQYRGNTEAFF. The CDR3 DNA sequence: TGCGCCAGCAGCCAATACAGGGGGAACACTGAAGCTTTCTTT.

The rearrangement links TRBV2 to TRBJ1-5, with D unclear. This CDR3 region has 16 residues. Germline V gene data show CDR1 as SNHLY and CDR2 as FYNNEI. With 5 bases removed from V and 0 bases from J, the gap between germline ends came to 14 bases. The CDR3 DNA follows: TGTGCCAGCAGTCGACGGGTCGCCGATAGCAATCAGCCCCAGCATTTT. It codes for CASSRRVADSNQPQHF. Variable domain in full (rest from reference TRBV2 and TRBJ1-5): EPEVTQTPSHQVTQMGQEVILRCVPISNHLYFYWYRQILGQKVEFLVSFYNNEISEKSEIFDDQFSVERPDGSNFTLKIRSTKLEDSAMYFCASSRRVADSNQPQHFGDGTRLSIL.

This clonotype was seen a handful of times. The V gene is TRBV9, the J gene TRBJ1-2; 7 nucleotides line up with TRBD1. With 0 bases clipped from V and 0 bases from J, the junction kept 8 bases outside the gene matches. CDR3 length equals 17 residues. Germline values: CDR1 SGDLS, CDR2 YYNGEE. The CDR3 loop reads CASSVARDRASNYGYTF. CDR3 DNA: TGTGCCAGCAGCGTAGCTCGGGACAGAGCATCTAACTATGGCTACACCTTC.

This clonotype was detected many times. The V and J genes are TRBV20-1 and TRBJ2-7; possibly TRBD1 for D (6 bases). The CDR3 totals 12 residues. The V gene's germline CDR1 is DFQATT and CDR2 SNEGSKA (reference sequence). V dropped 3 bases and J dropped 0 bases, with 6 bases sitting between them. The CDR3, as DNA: TGCAGTGCTAGGGACAGCTCCTACGAGCAGTACTTC. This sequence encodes CSARDSSYEQYF.

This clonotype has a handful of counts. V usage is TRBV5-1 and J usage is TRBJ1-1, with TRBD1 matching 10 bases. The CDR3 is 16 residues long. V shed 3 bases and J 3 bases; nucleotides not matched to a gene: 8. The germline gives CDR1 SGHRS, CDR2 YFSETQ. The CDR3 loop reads CASSYGTGELDTEAFF. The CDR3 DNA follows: TGCGCCAGCAGCTATGGGACAGGGGAATTGGACACTGAAGCTTTCTTT.

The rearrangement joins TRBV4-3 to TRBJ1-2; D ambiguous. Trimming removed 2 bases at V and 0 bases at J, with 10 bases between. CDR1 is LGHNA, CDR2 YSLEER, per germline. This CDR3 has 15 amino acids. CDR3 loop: CASSQYGGTNYGYTF. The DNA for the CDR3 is TGCGCCAGCAGCCAATACGGCGGGACTAACTATGGCTACACCTTC.

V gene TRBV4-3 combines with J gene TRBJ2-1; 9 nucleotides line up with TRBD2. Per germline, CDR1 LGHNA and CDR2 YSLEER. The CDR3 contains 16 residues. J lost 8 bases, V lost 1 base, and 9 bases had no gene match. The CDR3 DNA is TGCGCCAGCAGCCAAGGTAGCGGGGGCCTTGGCCATGAGCAGTTCTTC. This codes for CASSQGSGGLGHEQFF.

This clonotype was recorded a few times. The CDR3 coding sequence is TGCGCCAGCAGCCAGCTAGGACTACTTTTCGCCGGGGAGCTGTTTTTT. Translation: CASSQLGLLFAGELFF. The gene calls are TRBV4-1 and TRBJ2-2; the D gene is possibly TRBD2 (6 bases). Per the germline V gene, CDR1 is MGHRA and CDR2 is YSYEKL. The CDR3 contains 16 residues. Trimming stripped 3 bases from V and 6 bases from J, with 17 bases between.

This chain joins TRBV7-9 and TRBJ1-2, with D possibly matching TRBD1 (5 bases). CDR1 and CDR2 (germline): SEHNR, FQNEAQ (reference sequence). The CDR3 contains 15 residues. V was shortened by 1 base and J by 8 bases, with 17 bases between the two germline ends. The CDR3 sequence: CASSLVTRQGFGYTF. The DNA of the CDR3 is TGTGCCAGCAGCTTAGTAACCCGGCAGGGATTCGGCTACACCTTC.

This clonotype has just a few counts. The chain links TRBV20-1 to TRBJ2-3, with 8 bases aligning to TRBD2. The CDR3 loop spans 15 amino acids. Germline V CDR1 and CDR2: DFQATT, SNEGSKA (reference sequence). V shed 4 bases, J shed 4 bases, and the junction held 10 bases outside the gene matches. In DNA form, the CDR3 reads TGCAGTGCTACCCGGACTAGCCCGCTCCCAGATACGCAGTATTTT. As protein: CSATRTSPLPDTQYF.

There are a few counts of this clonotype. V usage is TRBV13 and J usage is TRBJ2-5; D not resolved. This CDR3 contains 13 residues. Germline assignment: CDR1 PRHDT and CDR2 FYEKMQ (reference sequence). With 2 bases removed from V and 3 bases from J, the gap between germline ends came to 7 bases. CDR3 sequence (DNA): TGTGCCAGCAGCTTACTGGCTAAAGAGACCCAGTACTTC. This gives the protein CASSLLAKETQYF.

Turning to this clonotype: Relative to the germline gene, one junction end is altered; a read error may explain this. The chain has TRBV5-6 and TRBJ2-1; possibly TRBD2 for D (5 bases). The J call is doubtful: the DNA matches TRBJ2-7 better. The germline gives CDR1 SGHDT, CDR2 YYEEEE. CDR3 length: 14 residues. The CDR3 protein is CVSSFGSSYNEQYF. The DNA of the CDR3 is TGTGTCAGCAGCTTTGGGAGCTCCTACAATGAGCAGTACTTC.

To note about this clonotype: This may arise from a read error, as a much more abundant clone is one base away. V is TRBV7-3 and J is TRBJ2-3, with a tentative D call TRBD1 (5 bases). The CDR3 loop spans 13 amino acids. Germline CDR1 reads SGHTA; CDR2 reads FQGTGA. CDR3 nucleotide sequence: TGTGCCAGCAGCTTAACCCACACAGGTACGCAGTATTTT. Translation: CASSLTHTGTQYF.

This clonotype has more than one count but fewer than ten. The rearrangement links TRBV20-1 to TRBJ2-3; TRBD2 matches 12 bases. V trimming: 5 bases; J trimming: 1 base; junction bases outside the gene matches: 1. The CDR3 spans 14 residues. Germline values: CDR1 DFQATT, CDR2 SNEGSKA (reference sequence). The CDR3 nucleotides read TGCAGTGCTTCTAGCGGGGGGGGCACAGATACGCAGTATTTT. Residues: CSASSGGGTDTQYF.

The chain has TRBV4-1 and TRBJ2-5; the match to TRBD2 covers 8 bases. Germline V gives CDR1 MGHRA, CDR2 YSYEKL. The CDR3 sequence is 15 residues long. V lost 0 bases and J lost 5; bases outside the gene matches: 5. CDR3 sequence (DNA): TGCGCCAGCAGCCAAGATACAGCGGGGGACGAGACCCAGTACTTC. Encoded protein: CASSQDTAGDETQYF.

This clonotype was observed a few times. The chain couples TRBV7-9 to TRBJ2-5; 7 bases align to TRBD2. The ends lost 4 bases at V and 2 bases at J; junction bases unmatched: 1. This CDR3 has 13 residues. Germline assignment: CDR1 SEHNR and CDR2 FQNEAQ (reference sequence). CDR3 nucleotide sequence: TGTGCCAGCAGCTGGGACTATCAAGAGACCCAGTACTTC. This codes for CASSWDYQETQYF. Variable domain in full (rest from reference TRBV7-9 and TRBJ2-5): DTGVSQNPRHKITKRGQNVTFRCDPISEHNRLYWYRQTLGQGPEFLTYFQNEAQLEKSRLLSDRFSAERPKGSFSTLEIQRTEQGDSAMYLCASSWDYQETQYFGPGTRLLVL.

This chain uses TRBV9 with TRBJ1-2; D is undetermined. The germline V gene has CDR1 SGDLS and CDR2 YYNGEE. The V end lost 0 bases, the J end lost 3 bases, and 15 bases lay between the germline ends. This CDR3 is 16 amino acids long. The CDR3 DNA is TGTGCCAGCAGCGTAGCCCGCGGTGGTATGGACTATGGCTACACCTTC. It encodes CASSVARGGMDYGYTF. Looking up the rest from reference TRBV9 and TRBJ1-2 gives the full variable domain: DSGVTQTPKHLITATGQRVTLRCSPRSGDLSVYWYQQSLDQGLQFLIQYYNGEERAKGNILERFSAQQFPDLHSELNLSSLELGDSALYFCASSVARGGMDYGYTFGSGTRLTVV.